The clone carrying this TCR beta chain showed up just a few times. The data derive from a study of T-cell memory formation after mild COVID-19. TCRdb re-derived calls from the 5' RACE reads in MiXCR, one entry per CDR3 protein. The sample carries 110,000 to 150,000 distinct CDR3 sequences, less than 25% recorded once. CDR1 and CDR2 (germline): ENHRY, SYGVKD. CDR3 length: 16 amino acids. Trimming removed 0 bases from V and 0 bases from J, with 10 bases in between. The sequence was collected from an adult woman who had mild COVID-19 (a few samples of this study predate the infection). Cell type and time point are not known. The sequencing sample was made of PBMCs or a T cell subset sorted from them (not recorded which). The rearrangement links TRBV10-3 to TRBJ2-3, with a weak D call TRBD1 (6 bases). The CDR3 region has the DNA TGTGCCATCAGTGAGTCGGGGCAGGGGAGCACAGATACGCAGTATTTT. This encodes CAISESGQGSTDTQYF.